This T cell receptor (beta chain) was obtained from a study of blood T cells in healthy people across ages. This clonotype has more than one count but fewer than ten. For the second PCR, which ran for roughly 6 to 12 cycles, a sample-barcoded 5' primer and a J-beta primer mix were used. One entry per CDR3 protein, called by TCRdb with MiXCR from the 5' RACE reads. The table shows fewer than 900,000 distinct CDR3 sequences, with roughly 44% occurring only once. Unmatched junction bases numbered 5, after V lost 3 bases and J lost 2 bases. Per germline, CDR1 SQVTM and CDR2 ANQGSEA. The CDR3 is made up of 14 amino acids.

Material: blood. The source of this sequence is a woman aged 55-69 years in good health. The chain links TRBV29-1 to TRBJ1-2; 8 bases map to TRBD1. CDR3 bases: TGCAGCGTTGATGAGAGACAGGGGAACTATGGCTACACCTTC. Amino acids: CSVDERQGNYGYTF.